This TCR beta chain emerged from a study of tumour-infiltrating T cells in Burkitt lymphoma. Study as a whole: All epidemiological Burkitt lymphoma subtypes were represented in the cohort. Survival, overall and progression-free, tracked with productive clonality.

Generated by immunoSEQ multiplex PCR, the TCRdb table keeps only in-frame clones and is missing some. The table has around 3,900 clones, 13% to 15% seen once. As regards this clone: The antigen remains undetermined.

Findings and caveats of the study: Many Burkitt lymphoma patients shared several public clonotypes.

The TCR originated in a human donor with Burkitt lymphoma. Sequenced: tumor tissue.

The CDR3 DNA reads TGCGCCAGCAGCTTGGATCCAGGGGGCGCGAACACCGGGGAGCTGTTTTTT. Translation: CASSLDPGGANTGELFF. The chain recombines TRBV5-1 with TRBJ2-2; 8 bases line up with TRBD1. The germline V gene encodes CDR1 SGHRS and CDR2 YFSETQ. V trimming: 0 bases; J trimming: 0 bases; junction bases outside the gene matches: 4. CDR3 length: 17 residues.